This T cell receptor (beta chain) derives from a study of blood T cell repertoires in COVID-19. This clone occurred once. The CDR3 is made up of 11 amino acids. The V end lost 6 bases, the J end lost 8 bases, and 11 bases lay between the germline ends. In germline, CDR1 is MNHEY, CDR2 SVGAGI. Under the authors' procedure: It was from reference gene primer amplification that nucleated cell counts were estimated. Assay used: immunoSEQ multiplex PCR; TCRdb lists only in-frame clones, some missing. That table furnishes V, J and clone size, whereas the DNA furnished D and trimming. The sample records about 200,000 clones, around 81% being singletons. Enrollment of patients from Seattle took place during active infection, with longitudinal follow-up.

The sequenced sample consisted of peripheral blood. The V call is TRBV6-5, the J call TRBJ2-7; a possible D gene is TRBD1 (6 bases). The origin of this receptor is a man in his fifties or sixties with COVID-19, enrolled during active disease. The CDR3 sequence: CASSRRGQQYF. The CDR3 coding sequence is TGTGCCAGCAGCCGCAGGGGCCAGCAGTACTTC.